The 9 T cell receptor beta chains given below trace back to one sample, sequenced in a study of OX40 agonist ivuxolimab in advanced cancers. Profiled with immunoSEQ multiplex PCR; TCRdb holds only in-frame clones, not every one. The table includes fewer than 25,000 clones, around two thirds detected once. Here the sequenced sample was CD4+ or CD8+ T cells sorted from blood, taken in a trial of the OX40 agonist ivuxolimab. All receptors derive from an adult with an advanced solid tumor such as melanoma, head and neck, liver or kidney cancer.

V is TRBV4-1 and J is TRBJ2-7, with a possible D match to TRBD2 (6 bases). The CDR3 has 13 amino acids. Per germline, CDR1 MGHRA and CDR2 YSYEKL. The V gene lost 5 bases and the J gene lost 1 base, with 9 bases spanning the gap. The CDR3 DNA follows: TGCGCCAGCAGCTACGGGGGTTCCTACGAGCAGTACTTC. It encodes CASSYGGSYEQYF.

The gene calls are TRBV5-8 and TRBJ2-1; D may be TRBD2 (6 bases). Trimming removed 0 bases at V and 9 bases at J, with 7 bases between. The CDR3 sequence is 12 residues long. The germline gives CDR1 SGHTS, CDR2 YDEGEE. DNA for the CDR3: TGTGCCAGCAGCTTGGCCGGGGGTGAGCAGTTCTTC. This translates into CASSLAGGEQFF.

The CDR3 is CASSDPDRRRQETQYF. The CDR3 coding sequence is TGTGCCAGCAGCGATCCCGACAGGCGCCGCCAAGAGACCCAGTACTTC. This rearrangement joins TRBV7-9 to TRBJ2-5, with D tentatively TRBD1 (6 bases). From germline, CDR1 is SEHNR and CDR2 FQNEAQ (reference sequence). V was pared by 5 bases and J by 1 base, with 17 bases between. The CDR3 runs 16 residues.

The chain has TRBV7-9 and TRBJ2-3; 10 bases are shared with TRBD2. This CDR3 has 16 amino acids. The J segment lost 4 bases and the V segment lost 1 base, leaving 5 bases of the junction unmatched. Germline V gene lookup returns CDR1 SEHNR and CDR2 FQNEAQ (reference sequence). The CDR3 here is CASSLGGTSVADTQYF. In DNA, the CDR3 is TGTGCCAGCAGCTTAGGGGGGACTAGCGTTGCAGATACGCAGTATTTT.

The chain uses TRBV7-8 and TRBJ2-7, with D possibly being TRBD1 or TRBD2 (5 bases each). With 6 bases removed from V and 3 bases from J, the gap between germline ends came to 24 bases. The CDR3 sequence is 17 residues long. In germline, CDR1 is SGHVS, CDR2 FQNEAQ. DNA for the CDR3: TGTGCCAGCAGTTCCACCGGGACCTCCGGCAACTACTACGAGCAGTACTTC. Translating it yields CASSSTGTSGNYYEQYF.

This chain joins TRBV7-9 and TRBJ1-1; 8 nucleotides align to TRBD1. The germline CDR1 and CDR2 sequences are SEHNR and FQNEAQ (reference sequence). The CDR3 covers 13 residues. The V segment lost 11 bases and the J segment 1 base; nucleotides outside the gene matches: 6. The CDR3 DNA follows: TGTGCCGGACATGGGACAGGGAACACTGAAGCTTTCTTT. Its translation is CAGHGTGNTEAFF.

This clone was seen a handful of times. V usage is TRBV9 and J usage is TRBJ2-2; the D gene is possibly TRBD1 (6 bases). There are 17 residues in the CDR3. Germline values: CDR1 SGDLS, CDR2 YYNGEE. V shed 4 bases and J shed 2 bases, with 18 bases lying between them. For the CDR3, the DNA is TGTGCCAGCAGCCTTAGACAGGACTCCCCCAACACCGGGGAGCTGTTTTTT. Its protein is CASSLRQDSPNTGELFF.

The genes are TRBV5-4 and TRBJ2-7, with D unresolved. The V end was cut by 4 bases, the J end by 7 bases, with 9 bases between. Per germline, CDR1 SGHNT and CDR2 YYREEE (reference sequence). The CDR3 consists of 11 residues. For the CDR3, the DNA is TGTGCCAGCAGCGTGTTGGGGGAGCAGTACTTC. Translation gives CASSVLGEQYF.

The chain is built from TRBV13 and TRBJ2-1, with 14 bases fitting TRBD2. The CDR3 is made up of 18 amino acids. Germline V CDR1 and CDR2: PRHDT, FYEKMQ (reference sequence). After removal of 5 bases from V and 6 bases from J, the junction contained 12 bases not matched to a gene. The DNA of the CDR3 is TGTGCCAGCAGCACACATCCCGGGACTAGCGGGGGACCCAATGAGCAGTTCTTC. Its protein product is CASSTHPGTSGGPNEQFF.